The 24 T cell receptor beta chains in this list originate from one sample, sequenced in a study of CD8 T cells in ankylosing spondylitis. Antigen specificity for these receptors is unknown. TCRdb passed the 5' RACE reads through MiXCR, listing each CDR3 protein once. The sample yields 700,000 or so distinct CDR3 sequences, roughly 20% seen once. Points from the study as a whole: Seemingly characteristic of ankylosing spondylitis blood was a TCR beta motif consisting of about 8 highly homologous variants.

The sequenced sample consisted of blood, either unsorted or a sorted T cell fraction (not recorded which). The receptors were gathered from a male donor with ankylosing spondylitis.

The CDR3 DNA is TGTGCCAGCAGCCAAGGAGCCGGGGGGCCCTACGAGCAGTACTTC. It yields the protein CASSQGAGGPYEQYF. The chain joins TRBV14 to TRBJ2-7, with D maybe TRBD2 (7 bases). The length of the CDR3 is 15 residues. V was clipped by 1 base and J by 2 bases, with 12 bases between them. CDR1 SGHDN and CDR2 FVKESK come from the germline V gene.

J is TRBJ2-3 and V is TRBV7-8, with D unclear. The V and J ends lost 7 bases and 3 bases respectively, with 17 bases between them. Germline V gives CDR1 SGHVS, CDR2 FQNEAQ. There are 15 residues in the CDR3. CDR3 in DNA: TGTGCCAGCACCCTATTCCCCGGAGTAACAGATACGCAGTATTTT. This gives the protein CASTLFPGVTDTQYF. The full variable domain, in which reference TRBV7-8 and TRBJ2-3 provide the parts outside the CDR3, is GAGVSQSPRYKVAKRGQDVALRCDPISGHVSLFWYQQALGQGPEFLTYFQNEAQLDKSGLPSDRFFAERPEGSVSTLKIQRTQQEDSAVYLCASTLFPGVTDTQYFGPGTRLTVL.

This chain connects TRBV7-9 to TRBJ2-1; 11 nucleotides line up with TRBD1. The germline gives CDR1 SEHNR, CDR2 FQNEAQ (reference sequence). Trimming cost V 2 bases and J 1 base; bases outside gene matches: 4. This CDR3 region has 17 residues. CDR3 loop: CASSLQGQGASYNEQFF. DNA of the CDR3: TGTGCCAGCAGCTTACAAGGACAGGGGGCATCCTACAATGAGCAGTTCTTC.

This clonotype was seen more than once but under ten times. The chain is built from TRBV15 and TRBJ2-3; D not certain. Germline values: CDR1 LNHNV, CDR2 YYDKDF (reference sequence). The CDR3 runs to 13 residues. The ends were cut back, 3 bases at V and 3 bases at J, with 7 bases in the middle. CDR3 amino acids: CATSSALTDTQYF. In nucleotides, the CDR3 is TGTGCCACCAGCAGTGCCCTAACAGATACGCAGTATTTT.

The chain uses TRBV9 and TRBJ2-4, with D possibly matching TRBD2 (5 bases). V lost 4 bases, J lost 5 bases, and 19 bases lay in between. Per germline, CDR1 SGDLS and CDR2 YYNGEE. This CDR3 is built from 16 residues. The CDR3 region is CASSPGRTPVQNIQYF. CDR3 coding DNA: TGTGCCAGCAGCCCTGGTAGGACTCCGGTACAAAACATTCAGTACTTC.

This clonotype was detected ten times or more. V is TRBV4-3 and J is TRBJ2-1, with D unclear. Trimming removed 0 bases from V and 5 bases from J, with 8 bases in between. Germline V lookup: CDR1 LGHNA, CDR2 YSLEER. The CDR3 sequence is 14 residues long. Here the CDR3 DNA reads TGCGCCAGCAGCCAAGAAACGGCGCACAATGAGCAGTTCTTC. Amino acids: CASSQETAHNEQFF.

The rearrangement uses TRBV13 and TRBJ2-7, with 14 bases matching TRBD2. CDR3 length: 15 amino acids. Germline-derived CDR1 and CDR2 are PRHDT and FYEKMQ (reference sequence). V shed 4 bases, J shed 9 bases, and the junction held 8 bases outside the gene matches. The DNA for the CDR3 is TGTGCCAGCAGCTCACCGGGACTAGCGGGAGTAATGCAGTACTTC. It translates to CASSSPGLAGVMQYF.

This clonotype was observed a single time. The chain couples TRBV6-2 or TRBV6-3 to TRBJ2-3; TRBD2 agrees at 14 bases. The junction had 8 bases not matched to a gene; V was cut back by 6 bases and J by 6 bases. This CDR3 is built from 16 residues. Germline assignment: CDR1 MNHEY and CDR2 SVGEGT. The DNA for the CDR3 is TGTGCCAGCAGATCGGGACTAGCGGGAGTACTGGATACGCAGTATTTT. Its protein is CASRSGLAGVLDTQYF.

The rearrangement links TRBV11-2 to TRBJ1-1; possible D gene TRBD1, 6 bases. CDR3 length equals 17 residues. Trimming stripped 7 bases from V and 4 bases from J, with 25 bases between. The V gene's germline CDR1 is SGHAT and CDR2 FQNNGV. Here the CDR3 DNA reads TGTGCCAGCACCCCCTCCTTTTATCTAGGGGGGAGCACTGAAGCTTTCTTT. Translation: CASTPSFYLGGSTEAFF.

The chain combines TRBV5-1 with TRBJ2-3; TRBD2 matches at 8 bases. The V and J ends lost 6 bases and 0 bases, in that order; junction bases with no gene match: 6. The CDR3 runs to 15 residues. Germline V CDR1 and CDR2: SGHRS, YFSETQ. The CDR3 nucleotides are TGCGCCAGCACCGATAGCGGGGCGAGCACAGATACGCAGTATTTT. Protein sequence: CASTDSGASTDTQYF.

This clonotype has more than one count but fewer than ten. The gene calls are TRBV12-3 or TRBV12-4 and TRBJ1-5, with D uncertain. CDR3 length equals 16 residues. V was pared by 2 bases and J by 6 bases, with 17 bases between. CDR3 sequence: CASSLSSEPHSQPQHF. The CDR3, as DNA: TGTGCCAGCAGTTTATCCAGCGAGCCCCATAGTCAGCCCCAGCATTTT.

This clonotype was detected many times. The chain combines TRBV12-3 or TRBV12-4 with TRBJ1-1; no firm D call. CDR3 length: 12 residues. V lost 6 bases and J 3 bases, leaving 8 bases between the germline ends. CDR3 in amino acids: CASSLVYTEAFF. For the CDR3, the DNA is TGTGCCAGCAGCCTGGTTTACACTGAAGCTTTCTTT.

This clonotype has more than one count but fewer than ten. The chain has TRBV5-1 and TRBJ2-7, with 12 positions matching TRBD2. The CDR3 has 16 residues. Trimming cost V 2 bases and J 3 bases; bases outside gene matches: 6. Germline-derived CDR1 and CDR2 are SGHRS and YFSETQ. The CDR3 nucleotides are TGCGCCAGCAGCTTCACTAGCGGGGGGTCAATCTACGAGCAGTACTTC. Protein product: CASSFTSGGSIYEQYF.

V usage is TRBV11-2 and J usage is TRBJ1-1, with D possibly TRBD1 on 5 matching bases. There are 15 residues in the CDR3. Trimming left V 5 bases short and J 2 bases short, with 15 bases between. Germline V gives CDR1 SGHAT, CDR2 FQNNGV. The DNA of the CDR3 is TGTGCCAGCAGCCTATGGGGACGGAATAACACTGAAGCTTTCTTT. This encodes CASSLWGRNNTEAFF.

The genes are TRBV29-1 and TRBJ1-3; D not certain. There are 9 residues in the CDR3. V shed 4 bases and J shed 7 bases, with 2 bases lying between them. Per germline, CDR1 SQVTM and CDR2 ANQGSEA. The CDR3 reads CSVGNTIYF. The DNA of the CDR3 is TGCAGCGTTGGGAACACCATATATTTT. Full variable domain (missing parts from reference TRBV29-1 and TRBJ1-3): SAVISQKPSRDICQRGTSLTIQCQVDSQVTMMFWYRQQPGQSLTLIATANQGSEATYESGFVIDKFPISRPNLTFSTLTVSNMSPEDSSIYLCSVGNTIYFGEGSWLTVV.

The J gene is TRBJ2-7, the V gene TRBV29-1; 8 bases match TRBD1. V trimming: 5 bases; J trimming: 2 bases; junction bases outside the gene matches: 11. The CDR3 spans 15 residues. In germline, CDR1 is SQVTM, CDR2 ANQGSEA. CDR3 residues: CSVLPDRGLTYEQYF. CDR3 coding DNA: TGCAGCGTTCTACCCGACAGGGGCCTGACCTACGAGCAGTACTTC.

DNA of the CDR3: TGTGCCAGCAGTTTAGTCCTAGCGGGGGTGGATGAGCAGTTCTTC. Translated, it gives CASSLVLAGVDEQFF. The chain carries TRBV12-3 or TRBV12-4 and TRBJ2-1; TRBD2 matches 10 bases. V trimming: 1 base; J trimming: 8 bases; junction bases outside the gene matches: 5. This CDR3 region has 15 residues.

This clonotype was counted only a few times. V is TRBV2 and J is TRBJ1-1, with TRBD1 matching 10 bases. Germline V gene lookup returns CDR1 SNHLY and CDR2 FYNNEI. The CDR3 loop spans 12 amino acids. V lost 6 bases, J lost 6 bases, and 1 base stayed unmatched. In DNA, the CDR3 is TGTGCCAGCAGCGACAGGGGGCCTGAAGCTTTCTTT. Protein sequence: CASSDRGPEAFF.

V usage is TRBV2 and J usage is TRBJ2-3, with D unresolved. Germline CDR1 and CDR2: SNHLY and FYNNEI. The CDR3 consists of 12 residues. The V end was cut by 4 bases, the J end by 2 bases, with 4 bases between. CDR3 sequence: CASSVVTDTQYF. CDR3 sequence (DNA): TGTGCCAGCAGTGTGGTCACAGATACGCAGTATTTT.

The rearrangement uses TRBV12-3 or TRBV12-4 and TRBJ1-2; 7 bases are shared with TRBD1. The CDR3 sequence is 17 residues long. V lost 8 bases and J lost 2; bases outside the gene matches: 17. The CDR3 loop is CASRHHLQRGRNYGYTF. The CDR3 coding sequence is TGTGCCAGCCGCCATCACCTCCAGAGGGGGCGGAACTATGGCTACACCTTC.

V is TRBV20-1 and J is TRBJ2-1; 9 bases are shared with TRBD1. Per the germline V gene, CDR1 is DFQATT and CDR2 is SNEGSKA (reference sequence). The V segment lost 8 bases and the J segment 7 bases; nucleotides outside the gene matches: 12. The CDR3 consists of 14 residues. The CDR3 is CSPIRQGGRNEQFF. Written as DNA, the CDR3 is TGCAGTCCCATTAGACAGGGGGGGAGGAATGAGCAGTTCTTC.

The chain couples TRBV6-5 to TRBJ1-2; D perhaps matches TRBD1 (6 bases). V was pared by 2 bases and J by 8 bases, with 18 bases between. Germline assignment: CDR1 MNHEY and CDR2 SVGAGI. The CDR3 is made up of 15 amino acids. CDR3 loop: CASSYQTGTFGGYTF. DNA for the CDR3: TGTGCCAGCAGTTACCAGACAGGAACCTTCGGAGGCTACACCTTC.

The chain couples TRBV4-1 to TRBJ1-1; TRBD1 matches at 7 bases. Per the germline V gene, CDR1 is MGHRA and CDR2 is YSYEKL. V shed 1 base, J shed 6 bases, and the junction held 8 bases outside the gene matches. There are 15 residues in the CDR3. The CDR3, as DNA: TGCGCCAGCAGCCAAGTCGAGACAGGGCGTGCTGAAGCTTTCTTT. Protein sequence: CASSQVETGRAEAFF.

This clonotype was picked up a small number of times. The rearrangement joins TRBV4-1 to TRBJ1-2; 7 positions match TRBD1. V shed 4 bases and J 6 bases; nucleotides not matched to a gene: 14. Germline V gene data show CDR1 as MGHRA and CDR2 as YSYEKL. This CDR3 spans 16 amino acids. CDR3 sequence: CASSLSTTGLVDGYTF. In DNA, the CDR3 is TGCGCCAGCAGCCTATCGACGACAGGGTTGGTGGATGGCTACACCTTC.